This is a list of T cell receptor beta chains from one sample in a study of CD8 T cells in Susac syndrome. MiXCR was run by TCRdb on the immunoSEQ multiplex PCR reads, yielding one entry per CDR3 protein. The sample includes about 200,000 distinct CDR3 sequences, 85% to 95% seen only once; the top ten take around 0.1%. The sample comprised CD4+ T cells from PBMCs. These TCRs come from a human donor in good health. The CDR3 runs from the conserved cysteine through the conserved F or W. A D gene is named only where the DNA matches it firmly. Clone sizes are given selectively: once, few, many, or a class where the clone is expanded.

d_gene	j_gene	v_gene	abundance	CDR3aa	CDR3nt
-	TRBJ1-6	TRBV12-3/TRBV12-4	-	CASVRSVNSPLHF	TGTGCCAGCGTACGTTCAGTTAATTCACCCCTCCACTTT
TRBD2	TRBJ2-3	TRBV7-2	-	CASSLVGGAGGPTDTQYF	TGTGCCAGCAGCTTAGTCGGGGGAGCGGGGGGGCCCACAGATACGCAGTATTTT
-	TRBJ2-3	TRBV14	-	CASSHTGDTQYF	TGTGCCAGCAGCCATACAGGGGATACGCAGTATTTT
-	TRBJ1-4	TRBV30	few	CAWSYRGEKLFF	TGTGCCTGGAGTTATCGTGGAGAAAAACTGTTTTTT
TRBD2	TRBJ2-5	TRBV3-1	few	CASSLRGRETQYF	TGTGCCAGCAGCCTGCGGGGGAGGGAGACCCAGTACTTC
-	TRBJ1-2	TRBV7-6	-	CASSVDSSYGYTF	TGTGCCAGCAGCGTGGACAGTTCCTATGGCTACACCTTC
-	TRBJ2-1	TRBV7-9	-	CASSFRDSAGNEQFF	TGTGCCAGCAGCTTCCGGGACTCGGCGGGCAATGAGCAGTTCTTC
-	TRBJ2-3	TRBV20-1	-	CSARGRLASQAQYF	TGCAGTGCTAGAGGTCGGCTAGCTTCTCAGGCGCAGTATTTT
TRBD1	TRBJ2-2	TRBV27	-	CASSLDRVAGELFF	TGTGCCAGCAGTTTAGACAGGGTGGCCGGGGAGCTGTTTTTT
-	TRBJ2-2	TRBV15	-	CATSRRGTGELFF	TGTGCCACCAGCAGAAGGGGCACCGGGGAGCTGTTTTTT
TRBD1	TRBJ1-5	TRBV29-1	-	CSVGRGNQPQHF	TGCAGCGTCGGCAGGGGGAATCAGCCCCAGCATTTT
TRBD1	TRBJ1-1	TRBV4-2	-	CASSQEGGRGDANTEAFF	TGTGCCAGCAGCCAAGAAGGAGGCAGGGGGGACGCGAACACTGAAGCTTTCTTT
-	TRBJ1-6	TRBV3-1	-	CASGESSYNSPLHF	TGTGCCAGCGGCGAGAGCTCCTATAATTCACCCCTCCACTTT
-	TRBJ1-5	TRBV3-1	-	CASSQDGRADQPQHF	TGTGCCAGCAGCCAAGACGGAAGGGCGGATCAGCCCCAGCATTTT
TRBD1	TRBJ1-1	TRBV28	-	CASSLGQMNTEAFF	TGTGCCAGCAGTTTGGGACAGATGAACACTGAAGCTTTCTTT
TRBD2	TRBJ2-3	TRBV29-1	-	CSVEDRGGRNTDTQYF	TGCAGCGTTGAAGATCGGGGCGGGAGAAACACAGATACGCAGTATTTT
-	TRBJ2-3	TRBV18	-	CASSPEYPDTQYF	TGTGCCAGCTCACCCGAGTACCCAGATACGCAGTATTTT
-	TRBJ2-1	TRBV27	-	CASSFVSRGVNEQFF	TGTGCCAGCAGTTTCGTCAGCAGGGGGGTGAATGAGCAGTTCTTC
-	TRBJ2-1	TRBV5-1	-	CASSWGTSYNEQFF	TGCGCCAGCAGCTGGGGGACTTCCTACAATGAGCAGTTCTTC
-	TRBJ2-5	TRBV27	-	CASSLNRDGTQYF	TGTGCCAGCAGTCTTAACAGGGACGGGACCCAGTACTTC
-	TRBJ2-4	TRBV20-1	once	CSAQINEPNIQYF	TGCAGTGCCCAAATTAACGAACCTAACATTCAGTACTTC
-	TRBJ1-2	TRBV19	-	CASSIDPAVGGYTF	TGTGCCAGTAGTATAGATCCGGCTGTGGGCGGCTACACCTTC
-	TRBJ1-5	TRBV28	-	CASSSPLNQPQHF	TGTGCCAGCAGTTCCCCCCTTAATCAGCCCCAGCATTTT